The source of this T cell receptor (beta chain) is a study of T cells in Graves' hyperthyroidism and ophthalmopathy. Study-level findings and limits: A model of 13 V-J pairs discriminated ophthalmopathy from stable hyperthyroidism.

RNA transcripts gave rise to amplified TCR beta CDR3 regions. A first-round RT-PCR of the TCR CDR3 used the HTBI primer set. In TCRdb, the multiplex PCR reads were re-called with MiXCR into one record per CDR3 protein. The sample includes 550,000 to 800,000 distinct CDR3 sequences, roughly 17% of them seen just once. The ends were cut back, 0 bases at V and 6 bases at J, with 7 bases in the middle. This CDR3 has 13 residues. The germline gives CDR1 SGHAT, CDR2 FQNNGV. This clonotype was found many times. The antigen is not known. The V call is TRBV11-2, the J call TRBJ2-3, with D maybe TRBD1 (5 bases). The TCR comes from a man aged 45-65 years with Graves' hyperthyroidism. Sequencing was carried out using blood. CDR3 region: CASSLDHRDTQYF. The CDR3, as DNA: TGTGCCAGCAGCTTAGACCACAGGGATACGCAGTATTTT.